The 25 T cell receptor beta chains given below trace back to one sample, sequenced in a study of early T cells in non-severe SARS-CoV-2 infection (dated by TCRdb to the early 2020s). The library relied on 5' RACE. The run used a NextSeq 500. Starting from the raw public reads, TCRdb applied fastp trimming at Q25, assembled clones with MiXCR and retained in-frame beta chains. Merged by CDR3 protein, the rows form single entries marked with the most common genes and DNA. Here the sample has around 80,000 distinct CDR3 sequences; roughly 13% occur a single time. The ten most abundant clones make up roughly 6% of the sample. The sequenced sample was whole blood. The receptors come from an adult who was a healthcare worker with PCR-confirmed SARS-CoV-2 infection or an uninfected control (not recorded which).

This clonotype was detected ten times or more. The rearrangement links TRBV6-5 to TRBJ2-3; TRBD2 aligns across 10 bases. V shed 2 bases, J shed 1 base, and the junction held 0 bases outside the gene matches. Germline-derived CDR1 and CDR2 are MNHEY and SVGAGI. The CDR3 extends over 15 amino acids. The DNA of the CDR3 is TGTGCCAGCAGTTACCTAGCGGGGGGCACAGATACGCAGTATTTT. Protein product: CASSYLAGGTDTQYF.

The rearrangement uses TRBV5-4 and TRBJ2-1; D unclear. This CDR3 contains 14 residues. CDR1 and CDR2 from the germline V gene are SGHNT and YYREEE (reference sequence). The V and J ends lost 2 bases and 5 bases respectively, with 11 bases between them. CDR3 sequence reads: CASSLGFSNNEQFF. CDR3 bases: TGTGCCAGCAGCTTAGGGTTTTCTAACAATGAGCAGTTCTTC.

The chain employs TRBV6-1 and TRBJ2-5; D unresolved. V was pared by 5 bases and J by 1 base, with 8 bases between. The germline V gene encodes CDR1 MNHNS and CDR2 SASEGT. The CDR3 consists of 13 residues. CDR3 in DNA: TGTGCCAGCAGTTCAGTTTCCCAAGAGACCCAGTACTTC. As protein: CASSSVSQETQYF.

The table lists this clonotype with a few counts. The chain combines TRBV20-1 with TRBJ2-3, with TRBD2 identical over 13 bases. Germline V lookup: CDR1 DFQATT, CDR2 SNEGSKA (reference sequence). The V gene end was trimmed by 5 bases and the J gene end by 1 base; junction bases not matched to a gene: 6. This CDR3 spans 16 amino acids. The CDR3 region has the DNA TGCAGTGCTGGGGGACTAGCGGGGACTCGCACAGATACGCAGTATTTT. Translated: CSAGGLAGTRTDTQYF.

This clonotype was picked up many times. The V and J genes are TRBV30 and TRBJ2-1, with 8 bases fitting TRBD1. Germline V CDR1 and CDR2: GTSNPN, SVGIG (reference sequence). The CDR3 is made up of 12 amino acids. V lost 3 bases, J lost 15 bases, and 10 bases stayed unmatched. The CDR3 spells CAWSLGRTGRFF. The DNA of the CDR3 is TGTGCCTGGAGCCTTGGGCGGACAGGGCGGTTCTTC.

The chain joins TRBV5-5 to TRBJ2-5, with D unclear. The CDR3 loop spans 12 amino acids. Germline loops: CDR1 SGHKS, CDR2 YYEKEE (reference sequence). V dropped 0 bases and J dropped 5 bases, with 5 bases sitting between them. DNA of the CDR3: TGTGCCAGCAGCTTGGTCGGGGAGACCCAGTACTTC. This gives the protein CASSLVGETQYF. The whole variable domain, remainder taken from reference TRBV5-5 and TRBJ2-5, is DAGVTQSPTHLIKTRGQQVTLRCSPISGHKSVSWYQQVLGQGPQFIFQYYEKEERGRGNFPDRFSARQFPNYSSELNVNALLLGDSALYLCASSLVGETQYFGPGTRLLVL.

In its sample, this clonotype was seen many times. The chain uses TRBV7-9 and TRBJ2-7; 7 bases agree with TRBD1. The V gene's germline CDR1 is SEHNR and CDR2 FQNEAQ (reference sequence). The CDR3 sequence is 14 residues long. The ends lost 3 bases at V and 2 bases at J; junction bases unmatched: 4. CDR3 bases: TGTGCCAGCAGCTTGACGACAGGGCCCTACGAGCAGTACTTC. It translates to CASSLTTGPYEQYF.

This clonotype was recorded at least ten times. The chain links TRBV27 to TRBJ2-1; 7 nucleotides align to TRBD2. CDR3 length: 16 residues. The V and J ends lost 6 bases and 3 bases, in that order; junction bases with no gene match: 11. CDR1 is MNHEY, CDR2 SMNVEV, per germline (reference sequence). CDR3 sequence reads: CASSALRLADYNEQFF. The CDR3 nucleotides read TGTGCCAGCAGCGCCCTCCGACTAGCAGACTACAATGAGCAGTTCTTC.

This clonotype has ten or more counts. J is TRBJ1-3 and V is TRBV18; no clear D gene. The CDR3 loop spans 15 amino acids. Trimming took off 6 bases at V and 4 bases at J, with 16 bases between the two ends. Germline-derived CDR1 and CDR2 are KGHSH and LQKENI. The CDR3 region is CASSSGAGAGNTIYF. CDR3 coding DNA: TGTGCCAGCTCTTCAGGCGCCGGCGCGGGAAACACCATATATTTT.

The V call is TRBV6-5, the J call TRBJ1-3; possible D gene TRBD1, 5 bases. Trimming shortened V by 5 bases and J by 3 bases, and 11 bases separated the two germline ends. The CDR3 is 14 amino acids. From germline, CDR1 is MNHEY and CDR2 SVGAGI. The CDR3 spells CASSPGDDGNTIYF. The CDR3 DNA follows: TGTGCCAGCAGTCCGGGGGACGATGGAAACACCATATATTTT.

Only a few counts were recorded for this clonotype. The V gene is TRBV6-5, the J gene TRBJ1-1; a weak D match, TRBD1 (5 bases). V shed 5 bases and J shed 2 bases, with 12 bases lying between them. This CDR3 spans 14 amino acids. From germline, CDR1 is MNHEY and CDR2 SVGAGI. The CDR3 nucleotides read TGTGCCAGCAGTGGACACCGAGGAAACACTGAAGCTTTCTTT. This gives the protein CASSGHRGNTEAFF.

The rearrangement joins TRBV18 to TRBJ1-1; D gene ambiguous. The V end lost 5 bases, the J end lost 0 bases, and 7 bases lay between the germline ends. The CDR3 contains 13 residues. Germline CDR1 is KGHSH and CDR2 is LQKENI. CDR3 sequence reads: CASSAGLNTEAFF. CDR3 DNA: TGTGCCAGCTCAGCGGGTCTGAACACTGAAGCTTTCTTT.

J is TRBJ2-3 and V is TRBV7-9; D may be TRBD2 (6 bases). This CDR3 is built from 15 residues. Germline loops: CDR1 SEHNR, CDR2 FQNEAQ (reference sequence). Trimming pared 4 bases from V and 1 base from J, leaving 12 bases between. CDR3 in DNA: TGTGCCAGCAGCTCTCGCCCTAGCGGCACAGATACGCAGTATTTT. Translating it yields CASSSRPSGTDTQYF.

This clonotype was observed a single time. This chain joins TRBV10-3 and TRBJ1-2, with D perhaps matching TRBD1 (6 bases). This CDR3 is 11 amino acids long. The V end was cut by 7 bases, the J end by 6 bases, with 9 bases between. From germline, CDR1 is ENHRY and CDR2 SYGVKD. CDR3 bases: TGTGCCATCAACAGGGAGCATGGCTACACCTTC. Translation gives CAINREHGYTF.

This clonotype has a count of ten or more. This rearrangement joins TRBV7-3 to TRBJ2-6; D assignment may be TRBD1 or TRBD2 (5 bases each). Germline CDR1 reads SGHTA; CDR2 reads FQGTGA. This CDR3 is 16 amino acids long. V shed 4 bases and J shed 1 base, with 11 bases lying between them. As DNA, the CDR3 is TGTGCCAGCAGCTCGCGAGGGGTGTCTGGGGCCAACGTCCTGACTTTC. It encodes CASSSRGVSGANVLTF.

Many counts were recorded for this clonotype. The CDR3, as DNA: TGTGCCACCAGTTATTCCGGGACAGGGGCGGACACTGAAGCTTTCTTT. Translation: CATSYSGTGADTEAFF. V usage is TRBV24-1 and J usage is TRBJ1-1; TRBD1 matches at 10 bases. V shed 6 bases, J shed 3 bases, and the junction held 9 bases outside the gene matches. Germline values: CDR1 KGHDR, CDR2 SFDVKD. The length of the CDR3 is 16 residues.

This clonotype was observed many times. The chain couples TRBV6-1 to TRBJ1-5; D unresolved. Germline V lookup: CDR1 MNHNS, CDR2 SASEGT. The CDR3 totals 13 residues. V lost 3 bases to trimming and J lost 5 bases, with 8 bases between them. DNA for the CDR3: TGTGCCAGCAGTGAGTATAGAGATCAGCCCCAGCATTTT. This codes for CASSEYRDQPQHF.

The chain links TRBV6-1 to TRBJ2-1, with a tentative D call TRBD2 (5 bases). The V end was cut by 6 bases, the J end by 0 bases, with 9 bases between. The CDR3 is made up of 14 amino acids. Germline values: CDR1 MNHNS, CDR2 SASEGT. This CDR3 reads CASRRDSSYNEQFF. The CDR3 nucleotides are TGTGCCAGCAGGAGGGATTCCTCCTACAATGAGCAGTTCTTC.

The V gene is TRBV9, the J gene TRBJ2-2; possibly TRBD2 for D (6 bases). The CDR3 covers 17 residues. Trimming pared 0 bases from V and 3 bases from J, leaving 15 bases between. Germline V gene sequence: CDR1 SGDLS, CDR2 YYNGEE. The CDR3 region has the DNA TGTGCCAGCAGCGTAGATAGTAGCGGAGGATACACCGGGGAGCTGTTTTTT. Amino acid sequence: CASSVDSSGGYTGELFF. Based on the CDR3 plus reference TRBV9 and TRBJ2-2, the full variable domain is DSGVTQTPKHLITATGQRVTLRCSPRSGDLSVYWYQQSLDQGLQFLIQYYNGEERAKGNILERFSAQQFPDLHSELNLSSLELGDSALYFCASSVDSSGGYTGELFFGEGSRLTVL.

The sample holds a few counts of this clonotype. The genes are TRBV5-5 and TRBJ2-3; D is perhaps TRBD2 (6 bases). V lost 5 bases and J 2 bases, leaving 18 bases between the germline ends. The CDR3 length is 16 residues. Germline V gives CDR1 SGHKS, CDR2 YYEKEE (reference sequence). The CDR3 DNA follows: TGTGCCAGCAGTGGGCGGCGGGACCTCGTCACAGATACGCAGTATTTT. This encodes CASSGRRDLVTDTQYF.

This clonotype showed up just a few times. The rearrangement uses TRBV5-6 and TRBJ1-1, with 7 bases identical to TRBD1. CDR1 SGHDT and CDR2 YYEEEE come from the germline V gene. J gave up 9 bases and V 2 bases, and 7 bases lay outside the gene matches. The CDR3 contains 13 residues. CDR3 DNA: TGTGCCAGCAGCTTCCGGACAGGATCGCAAGCTTTCTTT. The encoded protein is CASSFRTGSQAFF. Full variable domain (outside the CDR3, taken from reference TRBV5-6 and TRBJ1-1): DAGVTQSPTHLIKTRGQQVTLRCSPKSGHDTVSWYQQALGQGPQFIFQYYEEEERQRGNFPDRFSGHQFPNYSSELNVNALLLGDSALYLCASSFRTGSQAFFGQGTRLTVV.

This chain links TRBV6-5 with TRBJ2-7; 9 nucleotides line up with TRBD1. Germline CDR1 is MNHEY and CDR2 is SVGAGI. V was clipped by 6 bases and J by 3 bases; unmatched bases: 3. The CDR3 contains 13 residues. CDR3 bases: TGTGCCAGCAGCAAGACAGGGGGCTACGAGCAGTACTTC. Amino acids: CASSKTGGYEQYF.

The chain uses TRBV5-6 and TRBJ2-7; maybe TRBD1 (6 bases). V lost 4 bases and J 0 bases, leaving 14 bases between the germline ends. The CDR3 consists of 15 residues. Germline CDR1 SGHDT, CDR2 YYEEEE. The CDR3, as DNA: TGTGCCAGCAGCAGACAGGTCGCTAGCTCCTACGAGCAGTACTTC. Translation: CASSRQVASSYEQYF.

The CDR3 reads CASSVGQTNEQFF. Written as DNA, the CDR3 is TGCGCCAGCAGCGTGGGACAGACTAATGAGCAGTTCTTC. The chain couples TRBV4-1 to TRBJ2-1; 7 bases agree with TRBD1. The CDR3 sequence is 13 residues long. Trimming removed 5 bases from V and 7 bases from J; junction bases left unmatched: 5. CDR1 MGHRA and CDR2 YSYEKL come from the germline V gene.

This clonotype has at least ten counts. The chain has TRBV6-6 and TRBJ2-1; the match to TRBD2 covers 9 bases. J was trimmed by 10 bases and V by 0 bases; bases with no gene match: 7. The CDR3 contains 15 residues. In germline, CDR1 is MNHNY, CDR2 SVGAGI (reference sequence). The DNA of the CDR3 is TGTGCCAGCAGTTACTCACGCGGGAGGGCCGAGGAGCAGTTCTTC. Translated, it gives CASSYSRGRAEEQFF.